This passage covers 30 T cell receptor beta chains from one sample sequenced in a study of metastatic and nonmetastatic thyroid tumors (dated by TCRdb to the early 2020s). No patient had received any treatment before thyroid surgery. Library preparation used PCR. TCRdb names Illumina HiSeq 4000 as the instrument used. TCRdb itself trimmed the public reads at Q25 with fastp, ran MiXCR and retained productive beta chains. The sample table records 20,000 to 25,000 clones; 24% of these occur just once. In total, the top ten clones hold about 5.8% of the sample. Material for sequencing was tumor tissue. These receptors originate from a female donor with papillary thyroid cancer or a benign thyroid nodule (not recorded which). Some clones in this sample may be carry-over from other donors' samples.

This clone rates as medium-sized. The chain carries TRBV16 and TRBJ1-6; D gene ambiguous. V lost 0 bases and J 10 bases, leaving 7 bases between the germline ends. CDR1 and CDR2 from the germline V gene are KGHSY and FQNENV. CDR3 length: 13 residues. CDR3: CASSQSLGSPLHF. Here the CDR3 DNA reads TGTGCCAGCAGCCAATCACTAGGATCACCCCTCCACTTT.

The chain carries TRBV12-3 or TRBV12-4 and TRBJ2-5; D gene uncertain. The CDR3 covers 13 residues. Deletions cut 6 bases from V and 7 bases from J, with 15 bases between. The CDR3 nucleotides read TGTGCCAGCAGCGACGGGTTCCGGTGGACCCAGTACTTC. Translating gives CASSDGFRWTQYF.

This clone was found a few times. This may arise from a read error, as a much more abundant clone is one base away. The chain carries TRBV20-1 and TRBJ2-4; 11 bases line up with TRBD1. This CDR3 is built from 14 residues. J gave up 9 bases and V 1 base, and 5 bases lay outside the gene matches. Looked up from germline, CDR1 is DFQATT and CDR2 is SNEGSKA (reference sequence). In DNA, the CDR3 is TGCAGTGCTAGAGGTAGGGGACAGGGGGTCATTCAGTACTTC. Amino acid sequence: CSARGRGQGVIQYF.

This clone was observed at least ten times. The rearrangement joins TRBV20-1 to TRBJ2-7; the D is unclear. CDR3 length: 15 amino acids. Germline CDR1 is DFQATT and CDR2 is SNEGSKA (reference sequence). V was cut by 1 base and J by 0 bases, with 13 bases left in between. The CDR3 protein is CSARAPAVSSYEQYF. The DNA for the CDR3 is TGCAGTGCTAGAGCTCCGGCTGTAAGCTCCTACGAGCAGTACTTC.

As to this clone: One junction end disagrees with the germline gene, perhaps due to a read error. This chain links TRBV24-1 with TRBJ2-3; D is ambiguous. CDR1 is KGHDR and CDR2 is SFDVKD in the germline V gene. CDR3 length: 14 amino acids. CDR3 protein: CATIQRCLTYTQYF. CDR3 nucleotide sequence: TGTGCCACCATCCAGAGGTGCCTCACATATACGCAGTATTTT.

This clone was counted a few times. CDR3 in DNA: TGTGCCAGCAGCTTCTGGCGGAGCTGTAACACCGGGGAGCTGTTTTTT. It translates to CASSFWRSCNTGELFF. The chain is built from TRBV11-2 and TRBJ2-2, with D unclear. The germline V gene has CDR1 SGHAT and CDR2 FQNNGV. The CDR3 spans 16 residues. V lost 3 bases and J lost 2, with 13 bases in between.

Worth noting for this clone: The final CDR3 position lacks the conserved phenylalanine or tryptophan, pointing to a likely read error. The chain has TRBV30 and TRBJ2-5; 9 bases agree with TRBD1. Germline CDR1 GTSNPN, CDR2 SVGIG (reference sequence). The CDR3 covers 15 residues. After removal of 3 bases from V and 6 bases from J, the junction contained 11 bases not matched to a gene. CDR3 in amino acids: CAWRGSRQGEQTQYL. DNA for the CDR3: TGTGCCTGGAGGGGGTCCCGACAGGGGGAACAGACCCAGTACCTC.

This clone was found a few times. One end of the junction is discordant with germline, which a read error may explain. The chain carries TRBV6-1 and TRBJ2-2, with D perhaps TRBD1 (6 bases). This CDR3 has 14 residues. Germline CDR1 MNHNS, CDR2 SASEGT. The DNA of the CDR3 is TGTGCCAGCAGTGGGACAGCGAACCAGTGTGAGCTTTTTTTT. This encodes CASSGTANQCELFF.

This clone was detected only a few times. The chain has TRBV6-5 and TRBJ1-1; D gene ambiguous. The V gene's germline CDR1 is MNHEY and CDR2 SVGAGI. CDR3 size: 13 residues. Trimming shortened V by 4 bases and J by 2 bases, and 8 bases separated the two germline ends. CDR3: CASSFGINTEAFF. The CDR3 DNA reads TGTGCCAGCAGTTTCGGAATAAACACTGAAGCTTTCTTT.

The chain links TRBV7-9 to TRBJ2-1; tentatively, D is TRBD2 (6 bases). CDR1 and CDR2 from the germline V gene are SEHNR and FQNEAQ (reference sequence). Deletions cut 7 bases from V and 0 bases from J, with 7 bases between. The CDR3 is 13 residues long. The CDR3 loop is CASMGGSYNEQFF. The CDR3 nucleotides read TGTGCCAGCATGGGGGGCTCCTACAATGAGCAGTTCTTC. Using reference TRBV7-9 and TRBJ2-1 for the parts outside the CDR3, the full variable domain is DTGVSQNPRHKITKRGQNVTFRCDPISEHNRLYWYRQTLGQGPEFLTYFQNEAQLEKSRLLSDRFSAERPKGSFSTLEIQRTEQGDSAMYLCASMGGSYNEQFFGPGTRLTVL.

This clone ranks as medium-sized. V is TRBV12-3 or TRBV12-4 and J is TRBJ1-1; D is unresolved. V lost 2 bases to trimming and J lost 7 bases, with 8 bases between them. The CDR3 spans 12 residues. The CDR3 sequence is CASSLRASEAFF. The CDR3 DNA reads TGTGCCAGCAGTTTAAGGGCCAGTGAAGCTTTCTTT.

This clone was found once. The V call is TRBV9, the J call TRBJ2-5; no firm D call. This CDR3 has 15 residues. The V gene lost 6 bases and the J gene lost 5 bases, with 20 bases spanning the gap. CDR1 and CDR2 from the germline V gene are SGDLS and YYNGEE. DNA for the CDR3: TGTGCCAGCATCCTCGGTACTACGATGCAGGAGACCCAGTACTTC. This encodes CASILGTTMQETQYF.

By share of the sample, this clone is medium-sized. CDR3 bases: TGTGCCAGCAGTTTAGAGTACAATGAGCAGTTCTTC. It specifies CASSLEYNEQFF. The chain carries TRBV28 and TRBJ2-1, with D unclear. CDR1 is MDHEN and CDR2 is SYDVKM in the germline V gene. Trimming removed 2 bases from V and 4 bases from J, with 3 bases in between. The CDR3 has 12 residues. Complete variable domain (other parts from reference TRBV28 and TRBJ2-1): DVKVTQSSRYLVKRTGEKVFLECVQDMDHENMFWYRQDPGLGLRLIYFSYDVKMKEKGDIPEGYSVSREKKERFSLILESASTNQTSMYLCASSLEYNEQFFGPGTRLTVL.

There are a few counts of this clone. The chain carries TRBV28 and TRBJ2-3; TRBD1 matches at 9 bases. Trimming cost V 4 bases and J 3 bases; bases outside gene matches: 8. Germline values: CDR1 MDHEN, CDR2 SYDVKM. The CDR3 contains 16 residues. CDR3 region: CASSSTGGRETDTQYF. The CDR3, as DNA: TGTGCCAGCAGTTCGACAGGGGGTCGGGAAACAGATACGCAGTATTTT.

By sample fraction, this clone is medium-sized (0.01 to 0.1%). The chain combines TRBV20-1 with TRBJ2-6; D call uncertain. CDR1 and CDR2 from the germline V gene are DFQATT and SNEGSKA (reference sequence). Trimming cost V 3 bases and J 10 bases, with 13 bases left between them. This CDR3 is 13 amino acids long. The CDR3 loop is CSASPRPNNVLTF. CDR3 DNA: TGCAGTGCTAGCCCAAGGCCTAATAACGTCCTGACTTTC.

Remarks on this clone: Germline is not matched at one junction end, which may reflect a read error. This CDR3 is also generated by other DNA sequences in the sample. The chain couples TRBV6-1 to TRBJ1-5, with 8 bases fitting TRBD1. Germline CDR1 reads MNHNS; CDR2 reads SASEGT. The length of the CDR3 is 14 residues. The DNA of the CDR3 is TGCGCCAGCAGTCGGACAGGGCTCAATCAGCCACAGCATTTT. Translated, it gives CASSRTGLNQPQHF.

Concerning this clone itself: Relative to the germline gene, one junction end is altered; a read error may explain this. The chain couples TRBV19 to TRBJ1-5; the match to TRBD1 covers 11 bases. The CDR3 covers 16 residues. Germline V gives CDR1 LNHDA, CDR2 SQIVND (reference sequence). The CDR3: CAIRDRGFGSNQPQHF. The DNA of the CDR3 is TGCGCCATCCGGGACAGGGGGTTTGGTAGCAATCAGCCCCAGCATTTT.

This clone ranks as medium-sized. V is TRBV28 and J is TRBJ1-1; D is unclear. The CDR3 is made up of 12 amino acids. CDR1 is MDHEN and CDR2 is SYDVKM in the germline V gene. V was clipped by 5 bases and J by 4 bases, with 8 bases between them. CDR3 sequence (DNA): TGTGCCAGCAGTGGCGGGGTCACTGAAGCTTTCTTT. The encoded protein is CASSGGVTEAFF.

This clone is judged medium-sized. The chain carries TRBV7-2 and TRBJ2-7; TRBD2 matches 9 bases. Germline CDR1 is SGHTA and CDR2 is FQGNSA. After removal of 5 bases from V and 0 bases from J, the junction contained 11 bases not matched to a gene. CDR3 length: 17 residues. The CDR3 spells CASSQGFLAGNSYEQYF. The CDR3 DNA sequence: TGTGCCAGCAGCCAGGGGTTTCTAGCGGGAAACTCCTACGAGCAGTACTTC.

The chain links TRBV30 to TRBJ2-7, with D possibly matching TRBD1 (5 bases). CDR1 and CDR2 from the germline V gene are GTSNPN and SVGIG (reference sequence). The CDR3 is made up of 11 amino acids. The germline V and J ends were trimmed by 7 bases and 4 bases, with 11 bases remaining between them. CDR3 region: CALQVLYEQYF. The CDR3 DNA follows: TGTGCCTTACAGGTGTTGTACGAGCAGTACTTC.

This clone ranks as medium-sized. The gene calls are TRBV6-1 and TRBJ2-7; maybe TRBD2 (6 bases). V was trimmed by 7 bases and J by 1 base, leaving 14 bases between them. From germline, CDR1 is MNHNS and CDR2 SASEGT. This CDR3 spans 14 amino acids. CDR3 in DNA: TGTGCCAGCATGGGCCAGGAGGGGTCCTACGAGCAGTACTTC. Encoded protein: CASMGQEGSYEQYF.

By sample share, this clone is medium-sized. The rearrangement links TRBV28 to TRBJ1-6; no reliable D call. The CDR3 has 19 residues. V was trimmed by 6 bases and J by 8 bases, leaving 29 bases between them. Germline CDR1 MDHEN, CDR2 SYDVKM. The CDR3 sequence: CASSDPGPNPSPLDSPLHF. CDR3 DNA sequence: TGTGCCAGCAGCGATCCGGGCCCGAACCCCTCACCCCTGGATTCACCCCTCCACTTT.

This clone was recorded at least ten times. V usage is TRBV20-1 and J usage is TRBJ1-2, with a tentative D call TRBD1 (5 bases). The CDR3 covers 16 residues. The V gene lost 0 bases and the J gene lost 4 bases, with 18 bases spanning the gap. Germline lookup yields CDR1 DFQATT and CDR2 SNEGSKA (reference sequence). CDR3 sequence (DNA): TGCAGTGCTAGAGACCCGGCGAAGGGGCACGCCTATGGCTACACCTTC. It translates to CSARDPAKGHAYGYTF.

This clone rates as medium-sized. Written as DNA, the CDR3 is TGCGCCAGTGCTTCGGGAGCGGGAGGGTTTAATGAGCAGTTCTTC. Encoded protein: CASASGAGGFNEQFF. V and J are TRBV10-1 and TRBJ2-1; TRBD2 matches at 10 bases. This CDR3 is built from 15 residues. The J segment lost 7 bases and the V segment lost 9 bases, leaving 12 bases of the junction unmatched. Germline V lookup: CDR1 WNHNN, CDR2 SYGVQD (reference sequence).

This clone came up many times. The rearrangement uses TRBV19 and TRBJ2-2; 12 nucleotides line up with TRBD2. This CDR3 has 18 amino acids. Unmatched junction bases numbered 8, after V lost 5 bases and J lost 1 base. Per the germline V gene, CDR1 is LNHDA and CDR2 is SQIVND (reference sequence). Here the CDR3 reads CASSLASGRAENTGELFF. In nucleotides, the CDR3 is TGTGCCAGTAGTCTGGCTAGCGGGAGGGCCGAGAACACCGGGGAGCTGTTTTTT.

The chain combines TRBV11-3 with TRBJ1-2, with D unresolved. V was shortened by 5 bases and J by 2 bases, with 12 bases between the two germline ends. CDR1 is SGHNT and CDR2 is YENEEA in the germline V gene. The CDR3 is made up of 14 amino acids. The CDR3 DNA reads as TGTGCCAGCAGCGCGTGGACGGAGAACTATGGCTACACCTTC. It is translated as CASSAWTENYGYTF.

There are many counts of this clone. V and J are TRBV18 and TRBJ2-2; the match to TRBD2 covers 12 bases. From germline, CDR1 is KGHSH and CDR2 LQKENI. CDR3 length: 17 amino acids. Trimming at V came to 3 bases and at J to 7 bases, leaving 9 bases not matched to a gene. Here the CDR3 DNA reads TGTGCCAGCTCACCTCGACTAGCGGGAGAGTATAGCGGGGAGCTGTTTTTT. This sequence encodes CASSPRLAGEYSGELFF.

In this sample, this clone turned up many times. CDR3 loop: CASSSPQGSYNEQFF. CDR3 sequence (DNA): TGTGCCAGCAGCTCCCCACAGGGGAGCTACAATGAGCAGTTCTTC. V is TRBV11-2 and J is TRBJ2-1; 7 bases map to TRBD1. CDR1 SGHAT and CDR2 FQNNGV come from the germline V gene. The J segment lost 3 bases and the V segment lost 4 bases, leaving 6 bases of the junction unmatched. This CDR3 has 15 residues. The variable domain in full, with the rest retrieved from reference TRBV11-2 and TRBJ2-1, is EAGVAQSPRYKIIEKRQSVAFWCNPISGHATLYWYQQILGQGPKLLIQFQNNGVVDDSQLPKDRFSAERLKGVDSTLKIQPAKLEDSAVYLCASSSPQGSYNEQFFGPGTRLTVL.

The table lists this clone with many counts. Compared with germline, one end of the junction differs, possibly owing to a read error. Other DNA sequences within the sample encode an identical CDR3. This chain links TRBV9 with TRBJ2-1; D might be TRBD2 (5 bases). CDR3 size: 14 residues. Per germline, CDR1 SGDLS and CDR2 YYNGEE. Written as DNA, the CDR3 is TGTGCCAGCAGCGTAGGCCTCTTCGGGAATGAACAGTTCTTC. It yields the protein CASSVGLFGNEQFF.

The chain joins TRBV9 to TRBJ2-3, with a tentative D call TRBD2 (5 bases). V lost 4 bases, J lost 0 bases, and 12 bases lay in between. Per germline, CDR1 SGDLS and CDR2 YYNGEE. This CDR3 has 15 amino acids. CDR3 in amino acids: CASSPQRGSTDTQYF. CDR3 DNA: TGTGCCAGCAGCCCGCAGAGAGGGAGCACAGATACGCAGTATTTT.